These 5 T cell receptor beta chains came from one sample sequenced in a study of cytomegalovirus exposure and HLA in healthy donors. It was with 60 Vbeta and 13 Jbeta primers that the PCR ran. TCRdb's copy holds only in-frame clones and misses some; the assay was immunoSEQ multiplex PCR. The sample contains roughly 150,000 clones, approximately 73% of which appear only once. Sequenced: PBMCs. These receptor sequences come from a man younger than 45 in good health and CMV-seropositive.

This clone was observed a few times. The V and J genes are TRBV10-3 and TRBJ2-2, with 10 bases identical to TRBD1. The V segment lost 6 bases and the J segment 3 bases; nucleotides outside the gene matches: 4. The CDR3 runs 15 residues. Germline V gene sequence: CDR1 ENHRY, CDR2 SYGVKD. CDR3 sequence reads: CAIRTGTGDTGELFF. Here the CDR3 DNA reads TGTGCCATCAGGACCGGGACAGGGGACACCGGGGAGCTGTTTTTT.

The J gene is TRBJ1-2, the V gene TRBV6-1; tentatively, D is TRBD1 (5 bases). V lost 8 bases and J 3 bases, leaving 19 bases between the germline ends. There are 15 residues in the CDR3. Germline V gene data show CDR1 as MNHNS and CDR2 as SASEGT. The CDR3 reads CASSWIGGADYGYTF. The CDR3 bases are TGTGCCAGCTCCTGGATCGGGGGTGCGGACTATGGCTACACCTTC.

This sequence joins TRBV12-5 and TRBJ1-1, with 7 nucleotides matching TRBD1. Germline V CDR1 and CDR2: LGHNT, FRNRAP. The CDR3 has 20 amino acids. V lost 0 bases to trimming and J lost 4 bases; unmatched junction nucleotides: 20. The CDR3 loop is CASGLVLGTVAINQSTEAFF. The CDR3 nucleotides read TGTGCTAGTGGTTTGGTACTCGGGACAGTCGCAATAAATCAGAGCACTGAAGCTTTCTTT.

This chain joins TRBV6-5 and TRBJ1-1, with a weak D call TRBD1 (6 bases). The V gene's germline CDR1 is MNHEY and CDR2 SVGAGI. V was shortened by 7 bases and J by 4 bases, with 13 bases between the two germline ends. The CDR3 is 13 amino acids. Here the CDR3 reads CASNEAGATEAFF. CDR3 coding DNA: TGTGCCAGCAATGAGGCGGGGGCCACTGAAGCTTTCTTT.

CDR3 in DNA: TGCGCCAGCAGCCAAGATAACGGGGGGGCCACTGGAAACACCATATATTTT. Amino acids: CASSQDNGGATGNTIYF. This sequence joins TRBV4-1 and TRBJ1-3; D is possibly TRBD1 (6 bases). V was pared by 0 bases and J by 2 bases, with 14 bases between. The CDR3 spans 17 residues. From germline, CDR1 is MGHRA and CDR2 YSYEKL.